The next 16 T cell receptor beta chains were all read from a single sample in a study of cytotoxic CD8 clonotypes in ibrutinib-treated CLL (dated by TCRdb to 2020 to 2023). Libraries were built with the immunoSEQ multiplex PCR assay. This immuneACCESS table, as held by TCRdb, lists in-frame sequences with V and J called but not all clones. Of the missing ones, under half trace to an unresolved V gene in checked studies; the others have no known cause. The sample yields 200,000 or so clones; 60% to 80% were counted once. Together, the top ten hold 5.9% of the sample. The sample's time point label, decoded: about a year on ibrutinib. The sample in question was PBMCs, obtained after 12 months of ibrutinib treatment. All receptors derive from a human donor with chronic lymphocytic leukemia.

This rearrangement joins TRBV19 to TRBJ2-6; a possible D gene is TRBD2 (5 bases). The CDR3 has 15 residues. Germline assignment: CDR1 LNHDA and CDR2 SQIVND (reference sequence). Trimming pared 8 bases from V and 0 bases from J, leaving 11 bases between. In DNA, the CDR3 is TGTGCCAGTGCTGGAGGATACTCTGGGGCCAACGTCCTGACTTTC. Translating it yields CASAGGYSGANVLTF.

This clone was seen a single time. The gene calls are TRBV29-1 and TRBJ2-1; tentatively, D is TRBD2 (5 bases). Trimming stripped 6 bases from V and 9 bases from J, with 15 bases between. Germline V gene data show CDR1 as SQVTM and CDR2 as ANQGSEA. CDR3 size: 12 residues. The CDR3 sequence is CSVEPGSGEQFF. The CDR3 DNA follows: TGCAGCGTCGAACCGGGGTCGGGTGAGCAGTTCTTC.

J is TRBJ2-7 and V is TRBV15, with D unresolved. V lost 1 base and J 0 bases, leaving 10 bases between the germline ends. CDR3 length: 15 residues. Germline V gene lookup returns CDR1 LNHNV and CDR2 YYDKDF (reference sequence). The CDR3 DNA follows: TGTGCCACCAGCAGAGTGGGCCAAGTCTCCTACGAGCAGTACTTC. It translates to CATSRVGQVSYEQYF.

The chain links TRBV5-1 to TRBJ1-2; D is unclear. CDR3 length: 15 residues. In germline, CDR1 is SGHRS, CDR2 YFSETQ. The V gene lost 0 bases and the J gene lost 0 bases, with 9 bases spanning the gap. CDR3 sequence reads: CASSLAGGPNYGYTF. CDR3 bases: TGCGCCAGCAGCTTGGCAGGTGGGCCTAACTATGGCTACACCTTC.

The chain carries TRBV6-5 and TRBJ2-1; D is undetermined. Germline V gene data show CDR1 as MNHEY and CDR2 as SVGAGI. V was shortened by 5 bases and J by 8 bases, with 10 bases between the two germline ends. This CDR3 is built from 12 residues. The CDR3 coding sequence is TGTGCCAGCAGTCCCAAAACGGATGAGCAGTTCTTC. Translating gives CASSPKTDEQFF.

The chain employs TRBV9 and TRBJ2-7, with D possibly being TRBD2 (6 bases). Trimming shortened V by 4 bases and J by 4 bases, and 21 bases separated the two germline ends. CDR3 length: 16 residues. Germline CDR1 reads SGDLS; CDR2 reads YYNGEE. CDR3 DNA: TGTGCCAGCAGCCCCCGAATAACGGGAGAGAGTTACGAGCAGTACTTC. Its protein product is CASSPRITGESYEQYF.

The rearrangement joins TRBV30 to TRBJ1-5; D is undetermined. CDR1 and CDR2 from the germline V gene are GTSNPN and SVGIG (reference sequence). The CDR3 spans 14 residues. Trimming pared 7 bases from V and 0 bases from J, leaving 13 bases between. This chain's CDR3 is CAFGEGYSNQPQHF. CDR3 nucleotide sequence: TGTGCCTTTGGGGAGGGATATAGCAATCAGCCCCAGCATTTT.

This clone has more than one count but fewer than ten. The chain uses TRBV30 and TRBJ2-5; D gene unclear. The V gene lost 3 bases and the J gene lost 2 bases, with 4 bases spanning the gap. Germline V gene data show CDR1 as GTSNPN and CDR2 as SVGIG (reference sequence). This CDR3 is 11 amino acids long. CDR3 residues: CAWSIQETQYF. The CDR3 nucleotides are TGTGCCTGGAGCATACAAGAGACCCAGTACTTC.

In this sample, this clone turned up many times. The gene calls are TRBV18 and TRBJ1-2, with D uncertain. Trimming stripped 3 bases from V and 0 bases from J, with 11 bases between. The CDR3 is 15 amino acids. CDR1 is KGHSH, CDR2 LQKENI, per germline. CDR3 residues: CASSPETRANYGYTF. The CDR3 DNA reads TGTGCCAGCTCACCGGAGACCCGAGCTAACTATGGCTACACCTTC. Based on the CDR3 plus reference TRBV18 and TRBJ1-2, the full variable domain is NAGVMQNPRHLVRRRGQEARLRCSPMKGHSHVYWYRQLPEEGLKFMVYLQKENIIDESGMPKERFSAEFPKEGPSILRIQQVVRGDSAAYFCASSPETRANYGYTFGSGTRLTVV.

The chain joins TRBV15 to TRBJ1-4, with TRBD1 as a possible D gene (5 bases). The CDR3 has 12 residues. Germline V gene lookup returns CDR1 LNHNV and CDR2 YYDKDF (reference sequence). V gave up 3 bases and J gave up 14 bases, with 13 bases separating them. The CDR3 is CATSSFQDNLFF. CDR3 nucleotides: TGTGCCACCAGCAGTTTTCAGGACAATCTGTTTTTT.

The chain combines TRBV6-4 with TRBJ2-5, with D possibly being TRBD1 (6 bases). Germline V gene sequence: CDR1 MRHNA, CDR2 SNTAGT. The ends were cut back, 3 bases at V and 6 bases at J, with 11 bases in the middle. The CDR3 runs 13 residues. CDR3 residues: CASSERQGKTQYF. The CDR3 DNA sequence: TGTGCCAGCAGTGAAAGGCAGGGGAAGACCCAGTACTTC.

This clone has just a few counts. J is TRBJ1-1 and V is TRBV18; 9 bases fit TRBD1. The germline CDR1 and CDR2 sequences are KGHSH and LQKENI. V lost 5 bases to trimming and J lost 1 base; unmatched junction nucleotides: 5. The CDR3 consists of 15 residues. The CDR3 loop reads CASSTGQGQNTEAFF. The CDR3 nucleotides are TGTGCCAGCTCAACGGGACAGGGCCAGAACACTGAAGCTTTCTTT.

The chain has TRBV7-2 and TRBJ1-4; weak D call: TRBD1 (6 bases). CDR3 length equals 16 residues. The V end was cut by 7 bases, the J end by 4 bases, with 19 bases between. In germline, CDR1 is SGHTA, CDR2 FQGNSA. The CDR3 spells CASILYPGAGNEKLFF. CDR3 nucleotides: TGTGCCAGCATTTTATACCCAGGGGCTGGTAATGAAAAACTGTTTTTT.

Only a few counts were recorded for this clone. The chain has TRBV6-6 and TRBJ2-1; D possibly uses TRBD1 or TRBD2 (5 bases each). This CDR3 region has 14 residues. V gave up 0 bases and J gave up 7 bases, with 10 bases separating them. Germline lookup yields CDR1 MNHNY and CDR2 SVGAGI (reference sequence). The CDR3 is CASSYSGPLNEQFF. CDR3 sequence (DNA): TGTGCCAGCAGTTACTCGGGACCGTTAAATGAGCAGTTCTTC.

The rearrangement links TRBV12-5 to TRBJ2-1; D unclear. The CDR3 has 13 residues. V was trimmed by 3 bases and J by 4 bases, leaving 7 bases between them. Per the germline V gene, CDR1 is LGHNT and CDR2 is FRNRAP. Here the CDR3 reads CASGLSSYNEQFF. The CDR3 coding sequence is TGTGCTAGTGGTTTAAGCAGTTACAATGAGCAGTTCTTC.

This clone was seen a handful of times. The chain combines TRBV18 with TRBJ1-3; tentative D call: TRBD1 (6 bases). V was clipped by 4 bases and J by 3 bases, with 10 bases between them. CDR1 and CDR2 from the germline V gene are KGHSH and LQKENI. CDR3 length: 14 amino acids. The CDR3 reads CASSRQDGGNTIYF. As DNA, the CDR3 is TGTGCCAGCTCACGACAGGACGGTGGAAACACCATATATTTT.